Each of the 24 T cell receptor beta chains below was sequenced from the same sample in a study of cytomegalovirus exposure and HLA in healthy donors. The PCR contained 60 Vbeta and 13 Jbeta primers. Libraries were prepared by immunoSEQ multiplex PCR; TCRdb keeps only in-frame clonotypes and omits some of them. The table includes about 100,000 clones, over 60% detected once. Sequenced sample: PBMCs. The origin of the receptors is a female donor in good health and CMV-seropositive.

The chain carries TRBV4-2 and TRBJ1-5; possibly TRBD1 for D (6 bases). The CDR3 is made up of 15 amino acids. V was trimmed by 3 bases and J by 6 bases, leaving 15 bases between them. Per the germline V gene, CDR1 is LGHNA and CDR2 is YNFKEQ. CDR3 coding DNA: TGTGCCAGCAGCCAGGGGGGGGGCGTCGGTCAGCCCCAGCATTTT. Its translation is CASSQGGGVGQPQHF.

The V and J genes are TRBV4-3 and TRBJ2-6, with TRBD1 matching 8 bases. V dropped 5 bases and J dropped 4; count of bases not matched to a gene: 7. The CDR3 spans 16 residues. Germline V gene lookup returns CDR1 LGHNA and CDR2 YSLEER. The CDR3 coding sequence is TGCGCCAGCAGCTTCGCCAGGGGGCTGGGGGCCAACGTCCTGACTTTC. Translating it yields CASSFARGLGANVLTF.

The CDR3 protein is CASSGGEGANTGELFF. Written as DNA, the CDR3 is TGTGCCAGCAGCGGGGGAGAGGGGGCGAACACCGGGGAGCTGTTTTTT. The rearrangement joins TRBV7-2 to TRBJ2-2; the D gene is possibly TRBD1 (6 bases). This CDR3 contains 16 residues. The V end was cut by 5 bases, the J end by 0 bases, with 13 bases between. Germline V gene lookup returns CDR1 SGHTA and CDR2 FQGNSA.

The chain links TRBV7-6 to TRBJ2-7; TRBD1 aligns across 9 bases. Germline V gives CDR1 SGHVS, CDR2 FNYEAQ. V was clipped by 4 bases and J by 5 bases; unmatched bases: 0. The CDR3 is 12 amino acids. CDR3 nucleotide sequence: TGTGCCAGCAGCTGGGACAGGGACGAGCAGTACTTC. This codes for CASSWDRDEQYF. The variable domain in full, with the rest retrieved from reference TRBV7-6 and TRBJ2-7, is GAGVSQSPRYKVTKRGQDVALRCDPISGHVSLYWYRQALGQGPEFLTYFNYEAQQDKSGLPNDRFSAERPEGSISTLTIQRTEQRDSAMYRCASSWDRDEQYFGPGTRLTVT.

V is TRBV6-6 and J is TRBJ1-1; TRBD1 matches 7 bases. From germline, CDR1 is MNHNY and CDR2 SVGAGI (reference sequence). J gave up 6 bases and V 2 bases, and 6 bases lay outside the gene matches. This CDR3 is 14 amino acids long. The CDR3 loop is CASSYNRGSPEAFF. CDR3 in DNA: TGTGCCAGCAGTTACAACAGGGGATCCCCTGAAGCTTTCTTT.

V and J are TRBV19 and TRBJ1-2, with a possible D match to TRBD1 (6 bases). Germline loops: CDR1 LNHDA, CDR2 SQIVND (reference sequence). With 4 bases removed from V and 0 bases from J, the gap between germline ends came to 15 bases. The CDR3 runs 16 residues. Here the CDR3 reads CASSKPGEPANYGYTF. The CDR3, as DNA: TGTGCCAGTAGTAAACCAGGGGAGCCAGCTAACTATGGCTACACCTTC.

This clone was detected once. The chain is built from TRBV5-1 and TRBJ2-7, with TRBD2 as a possible D gene (5 bases). The length of the CDR3 is 14 residues. Germline CDR1 SGHRS, CDR2 YFSETQ. Trimming removed 6 bases at V and 0 bases at J, with 13 bases between. CDR3 in amino acids: CASTSRSGSYEQYF. CDR3 bases: TGCGCCAGCACCTCAAGGAGCGGCTCCTACGAGCAGTACTTC.

The chain is built from TRBV18 and TRBJ1-1; D is ambiguous. V was cut by 3 bases and J by 6 bases, with 11 bases left in between. Germline CDR1 reads KGHSH; CDR2 reads LQKENI. The CDR3 has 13 amino acids. The CDR3 protein is CASSPTAGSEAFF. The CDR3 region has the DNA TGTGCCAGCTCACCTACAGCGGGCTCTGAAGCTTTCTTT.

This rearrangement joins TRBV6-5 to TRBJ1-6; 9 bases are a match to TRBD1. The V segment lost 0 bases and the J segment 9 bases; nucleotides outside the gene matches: 6. The CDR3 has 16 amino acids. Germline-derived CDR1 and CDR2 are MNHEY and SVGAGI. The CDR3 sequence: CASSYSLGTGSSPLHF. The CDR3 DNA is TGTGCCAGCAGTTACTCCCTCGGGACAGGGTCTTCACCCCTCCACTTT.

The rearrangement uses TRBV19 and TRBJ2-2; 10 bases match TRBD2. The CDR3 contains 16 residues. Germline CDR1 LNHDA, CDR2 SQIVND (reference sequence). The ends lost 7 bases at V and 12 bases at J; junction bases unmatched: 17. The DNA of the CDR3 is TGTGCCAGTACCTCGGGACTAGCGAACCCCTCCTCGAAGCTGTTTTTT. This sequence encodes CASTSGLANPSSKLFF.

The V and J genes are TRBV5-6 and TRBJ2-7, with TRBD1 matching over 9 bases. The CDR3 has 15 residues. The germline CDR1 and CDR2 sequences are SGHDT and YYEEEE. With V trimmed by 0 bases and J by 9 bases, 10 bases remained unmatched. The CDR3 spells CASSLVGTGIFGQYF. The CDR3 nucleotides read TGTGCCAGCAGCTTGGTAGGGACAGGGATTTTCGGGCAGTACTTC. Complete variable domain (other parts from reference TRBV5-6 and TRBJ2-7): DAGVTQSPTHLIKTRGQQVTLRCSPKSGHDTVSWYQQALGQGPQFIFQYYEEEERQRGNFPDRFSGHQFPNYSSELNVNALLLGDSALYLCASSLVGTGIFGQYFGPGTRLTVT.

The table lists this clone with a few counts. The chain combines TRBV5-1 with TRBJ2-5; D gene ambiguous. Deletions cut 4 bases from V and 5 bases from J, with 18 bases between. The CDR3 consists of 15 residues. Germline V gives CDR1 SGHRS, CDR2 YFSETQ. CDR3 loop: CASSPTWPEDETQYF. The CDR3 DNA sequence: TGCGCCAGCAGCCCCACGTGGCCCGAGGATGAGACCCAGTACTTC.

The chain uses TRBV6-5 and TRBJ2-5; 9 bases are a match to TRBD2. Germline V CDR1 and CDR2: MNHEY, SVGAGI. Unmatched junction bases numbered 5, after V lost 2 bases and J lost 4 bases. The CDR3 is 15 residues long. This chain's CDR3 is CASSYASGGPETQYF. The CDR3 DNA reads TGTGCCAGCAGTTACGCGAGCGGGGGGCCAGAGACCCAGTACTTC.

V is TRBV10-1 and J is TRBJ2-1, with 8 bases lining up with TRBD2. Trimming took 4 bases from V and 3 from J; bases not matched to a gene: 8. The CDR3 extends over 16 amino acids. Germline assignment: CDR1 WNHNN and CDR2 SYGVQD (reference sequence). CDR3 nucleotides: TGCGCCAGCAGTGCCCGGCTAGCGGGTAGCTACAATGAGCAGTTCTTC. Its protein product is CASSARLAGSYNEQFF.

CDR3 in DNA: TGTGCCAGCGGCTGGGGCGGGGATCAGCCCCAGCATTTT. This codes for CASGWGGDQPQHF. The chain uses TRBV19 and TRBJ1-5; weak D call: TRBD1 (5 bases). Trimming cost V 9 bases and J 5 bases, with 14 bases left between them. The CDR3 is made up of 13 amino acids. CDR1 is LNHDA and CDR2 is SQIVND in the germline V gene (reference sequence).

In DNA, the CDR3 is TGTGCCAGCGAAAAGGGAGGTGGGTGGGGATATTTTTCTGAAGCTTTCTTT. It codes for CASEKGGGWGYFSEAFF. This sequence joins TRBV7-2 and TRBJ1-1; unclear D gene. CDR3 size: 17 residues. Between the trimmed V and J ends, which lost 8 bases and 6 bases, there was a span of 28 bases. Germline V lookup: CDR1 SGHTA, CDR2 FQGNSA. The whole variable domain, remainder taken from reference TRBV7-2 and TRBJ1-1, is GAGVSQSPSNKVTEKGKDVELRCDPISGHTALYWYRQSLGQGLEFLIYFQGNSAPDKSGLPSDRFSAERTGGSVSTLTIQRTQQEDSAVYLCASEKGGGWGYFSEAFFGQGTRLTVV.

As DNA, the CDR3 is TGTGCCAGCAGTCTGGGACTAGCGGGAGGGGCCGGGGAGCTGTTTTTT. The encoded protein is CASSLGLAGGAGELFF. V usage is TRBV28 and J usage is TRBJ2-2, with 16 bases matching TRBD2. J gave up 6 bases and V 5 bases, and 3 bases lay outside the gene matches. Germline V gives CDR1 MDHEN, CDR2 SYDVKM. The CDR3 has 16 amino acids. Based on the CDR3 plus reference TRBV28 and TRBJ2-2, the full variable domain is DVKVTQSSRYLVKRTGEKVFLECVQDMDHENMFWYRQDPGLGLRLIYFSYDVKMKEKGDIPEGYSVSREKKERFSLILESASTNQTSMYLCASSLGLAGGAGELFFGEGSRLTVL.

This sequence joins TRBV4-2 and TRBJ2-1; 10 nucleotides align to TRBD1. Per the germline V gene, CDR1 is LGHNA and CDR2 is YNFKEQ. The CDR3 runs to 14 residues. The V gene end was trimmed by 6 bases and the J gene end by 6 bases; junction bases not matched to a gene: 5. The CDR3 nucleotides read TGTGCCAGCAGTCCGGGACAGGGGTTCAATGAGCAGTTCTTC. It translates to CASSPGQGFNEQFF.

V and J are TRBV28 and TRBJ1-5, with D possibly matching TRBD1 (6 bases). The germline CDR1 and CDR2 sequences are MDHEN and SYDVKM. V lost 11 bases and J lost 4, with 9 bases in between. The CDR3 runs to 11 residues. CDR3 in amino acids: CAVQGNQPQHF. In nucleotides, the CDR3 is TGTGCCGTACAGGGTAATCAGCCCCAGCATTTT. Looking up the rest from reference TRBV28 and TRBJ1-5 gives the full variable domain: DVKVTQSSRYLVKRTGEKVFLECVQDMDHENMFWYRQDPGLGLRLIYFSYDVKMKEKGDIPEGYSVSREKKERFSLILESASTNQTSMYLCAVQGNQPQHFGDGTRLSIL.

This clone was observed once. The chain uses TRBV19 and TRBJ2-3; 8 bases match TRBD1. From germline, CDR1 is LNHDA and CDR2 SQIVND (reference sequence). V trimming: 4 bases; J trimming: 6 bases; junction bases outside the gene matches: 6. The CDR3 totals 14 residues. CDR3 amino acids: CASSTDRVEDTQYF. The CDR3 nucleotides are TGTGCCAGTAGTACGGACAGGGTTGAGGATACGCAGTATTTT.

This chain uses TRBV14 with TRBJ1-1; D call uncertain. Germline CDR1 is SGHDN and CDR2 is FVKESK. Trimming took off 4 bases at V and 0 bases at J, with 9 bases between the two ends. This CDR3 contains 14 residues. CDR3 region: CASSLPGMNTEAFF. The CDR3 DNA reads as TGTGCCAGCAGCCTCCCAGGCATGAACACTGAAGCTTTCTTT.

This rearrangement joins TRBV30 to TRBJ1-6; D is possibly TRBD1 (5 bases). CDR1 is GTSNPN, CDR2 SVGIG, per germline (reference sequence). Trimming removed 0 bases from V and 14 bases from J, with 20 bases in between. The length of the CDR3 is 15 residues. CDR3 coding DNA: TGTGCCTGGAGTGTTAGGGGCACCCGATTGAGGACCCTCCACTTT. It specifies CAWSVRGTRLRTLHF.

This clone has only a few counts. The V and J genes are TRBV6-5 and TRBJ2-7; possible D gene TRBD2, 5 bases. V was pared by 7 bases and J by 2 bases, with 15 bases between. Looked up from germline, CDR1 is MNHEY and CDR2 is SVGAGI. The CDR3 has 14 amino acids. This CDR3 is CASKTRARAYEQYF. CDR3 sequence (DNA): TGTGCCAGCAAAACGAGGGCCAGAGCCTACGAGCAGTACTTC.

A single count supports this clone. V usage is TRBV6-6 and J usage is TRBJ1-2; TRBD1 might be the D (6 bases). CDR3 size: 15 residues. Trimming took off 2 bases at V and 6 bases at J, with 16 bases between the two ends. Germline CDR1 and CDR2: MNHNY and SVGAGI (reference sequence). CDR3 sequence (DNA): TGTGCCAGCAGTTACGCGAGTGGACAGTACAATGGCTACACCTTC. It translates to CASSYASGQYNGYTF.